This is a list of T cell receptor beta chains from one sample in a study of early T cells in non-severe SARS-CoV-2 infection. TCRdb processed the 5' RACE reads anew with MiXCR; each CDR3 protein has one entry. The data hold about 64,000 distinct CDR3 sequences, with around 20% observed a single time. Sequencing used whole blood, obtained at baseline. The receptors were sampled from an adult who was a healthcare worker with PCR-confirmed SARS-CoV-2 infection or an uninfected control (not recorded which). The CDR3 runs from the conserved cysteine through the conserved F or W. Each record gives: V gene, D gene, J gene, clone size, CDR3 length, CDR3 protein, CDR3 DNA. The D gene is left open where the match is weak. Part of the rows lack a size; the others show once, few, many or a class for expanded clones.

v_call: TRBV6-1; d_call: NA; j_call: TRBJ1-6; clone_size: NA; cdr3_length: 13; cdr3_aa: CASKTAYYSPLHF; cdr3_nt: TGTGCCAGTAAGACAGCGTACTATTCACCCCTCCACTTT
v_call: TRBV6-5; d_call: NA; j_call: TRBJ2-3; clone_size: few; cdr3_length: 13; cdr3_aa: CASSPEGTDTQYF; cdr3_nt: TGTGCCAGCAGCCCCGAGGGGACAGATACGCAGTATTTT
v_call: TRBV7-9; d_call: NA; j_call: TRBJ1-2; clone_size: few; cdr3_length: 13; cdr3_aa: CASSPTERGGYTF; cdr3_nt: TGTGCCAGCAGCCCTACAGAGCGCGGCGGCTACACCTTC
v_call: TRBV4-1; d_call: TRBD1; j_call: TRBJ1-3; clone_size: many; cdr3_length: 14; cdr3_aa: CASSSGQLLNTIYF; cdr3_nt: TGCGCCAGCAGCTCGGGACAGCTATTAAACACCATATATTTT
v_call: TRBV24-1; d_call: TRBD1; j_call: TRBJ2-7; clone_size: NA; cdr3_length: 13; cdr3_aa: CAIQQGDGYEQYF; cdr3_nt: TGTGCCATTCAACAGGGGGATGGCTACGAGCAGTACTTC
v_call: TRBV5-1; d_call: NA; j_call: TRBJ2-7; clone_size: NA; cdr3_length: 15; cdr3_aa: CASSRTEGRESEQYF; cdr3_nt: TGCGCCAGCAGCAGAACTGAAGGACGGGAGTCCGAGCAGTACTTC
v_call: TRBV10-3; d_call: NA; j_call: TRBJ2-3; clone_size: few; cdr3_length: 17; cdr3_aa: CAIRLSRAGGDPDTQYF; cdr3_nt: TGTGCCATCCGCCTCTCCCGGGCGGGTGGGGACCCAGATACGCAGTATTTT
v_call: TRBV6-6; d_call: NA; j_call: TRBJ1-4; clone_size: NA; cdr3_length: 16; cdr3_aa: CASSYSTESYNEKLFF; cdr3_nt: TGTGCCAGCAGTTACTCGACTGAATCCTATAATGAAAAACTGTTTTTT
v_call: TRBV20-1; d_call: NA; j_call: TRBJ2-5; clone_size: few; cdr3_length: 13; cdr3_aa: CSATTSSGETQYF; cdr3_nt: TGCAGTGCTACTACTAGCAGCGGGGAGACCCAGTACTTC
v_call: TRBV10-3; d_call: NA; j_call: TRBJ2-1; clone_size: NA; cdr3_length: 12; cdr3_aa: CAISEGYNEQFF; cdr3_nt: TGTGCCATCAGTGAAGGGTACAATGAGCAGTTCTTC
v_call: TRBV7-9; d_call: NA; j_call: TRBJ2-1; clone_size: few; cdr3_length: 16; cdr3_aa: CASILSGIPSHNEQFF; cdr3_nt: TGTGCCAGCATCCTAAGTGGTATCCCCTCCCACAATGAGCAGTTCTTC
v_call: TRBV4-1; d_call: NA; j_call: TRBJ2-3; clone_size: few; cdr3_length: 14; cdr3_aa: CASSGGAVFDTQYF; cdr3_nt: TGCGCCAGCAGCGGGGGGGCCGTGTTCGATACGCAGTATTTT
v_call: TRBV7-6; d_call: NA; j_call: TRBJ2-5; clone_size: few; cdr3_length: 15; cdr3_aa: CASSPIPGGQETQYF; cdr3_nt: TGTGCCAGCAGCCCTATTCCAGGGGGGCAAGAGACCCAGTACTTC
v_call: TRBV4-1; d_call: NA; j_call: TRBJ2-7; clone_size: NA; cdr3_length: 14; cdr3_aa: CASSQGGLRDEQYF; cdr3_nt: TGCGCCAGCAGCCAAGGCGGGTTAAGAGACGAGCAGTACTTC
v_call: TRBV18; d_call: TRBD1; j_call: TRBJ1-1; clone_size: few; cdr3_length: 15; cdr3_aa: CASSPTGGRNTEAFF; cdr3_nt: TGTGCCAGCTCACCTACAGGGGGCCGGAACACTGAAGCTTTCTTT
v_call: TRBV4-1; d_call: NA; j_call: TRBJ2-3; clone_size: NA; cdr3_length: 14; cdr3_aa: CASSQGTDTDTQYF; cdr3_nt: TGCGCCAGCAGCCAAGGGACTGACACAGATACGCAGTATTTT
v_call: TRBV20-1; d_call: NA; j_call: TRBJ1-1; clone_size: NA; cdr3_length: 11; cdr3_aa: CSARDRWEAFF; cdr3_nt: TGCAGTGCTAGAGATAGGTGGGAAGCTTTCTTT
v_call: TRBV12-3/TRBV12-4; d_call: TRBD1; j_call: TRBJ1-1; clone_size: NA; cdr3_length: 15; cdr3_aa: CASSPRGTGGTEAFF; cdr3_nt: TGTGCCAGCAGTCCTCGGGGGACAGGGGGCACTGAAGCTTTCTTT
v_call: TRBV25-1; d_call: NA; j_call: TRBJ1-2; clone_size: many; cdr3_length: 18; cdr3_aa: CASSAERGGGLLGYGYTF; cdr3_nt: TGTGCCAGCAGTGCGGAGAGGGGTGGAGGGCTCCTCGGCTATGGCTACACCTTC
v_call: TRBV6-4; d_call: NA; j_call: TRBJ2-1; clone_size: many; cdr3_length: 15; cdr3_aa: CASSPTSSSYNEQFF; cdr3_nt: TGTGCCAGCTCCCCGACTTCGAGCTCCTACAATGAGCAGTTCTTC
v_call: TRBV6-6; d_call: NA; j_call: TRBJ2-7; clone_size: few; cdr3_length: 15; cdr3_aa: CASSYTTGPAYEQYF; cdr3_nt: TGTGCCAGCAGTTACACCACAGGGCCCGCCTACGAGCAGTACTTC
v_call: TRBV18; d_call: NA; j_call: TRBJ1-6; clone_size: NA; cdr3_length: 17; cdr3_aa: CASSPFGTKVQESPLHF; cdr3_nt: TGTGCCAGCTCACCGTTCGGGACCAAAGTCCAGGAGTCACCCCTCCACTTT
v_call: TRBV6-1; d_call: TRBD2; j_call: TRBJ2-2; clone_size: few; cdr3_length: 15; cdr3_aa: CASSRTSGTTGELFF; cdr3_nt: TGTGCCAGCAGTCGGACTAGCGGTACTACCGGGGAGCTGTTTTTT
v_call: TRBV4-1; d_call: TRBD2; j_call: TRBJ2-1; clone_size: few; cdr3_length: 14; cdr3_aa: CASSQSPGRAEQFF; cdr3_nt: TGCGCCAGCAGCCAATCCCCAGGGAGGGCTGAGCAGTTCTTC
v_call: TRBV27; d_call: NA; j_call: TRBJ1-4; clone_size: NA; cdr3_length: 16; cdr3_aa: CASKQRGRATNEKLFF; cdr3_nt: TGTGCCAGCAAACAGAGGGGCCGGGCAACTAATGAAAAACTGTTTTTT
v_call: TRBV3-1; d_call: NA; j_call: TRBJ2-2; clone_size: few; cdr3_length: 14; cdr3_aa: CASSRVRGTGELFF; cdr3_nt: TGTGCCAGCAGCCGCGTCAGGGGCACCGGGGAGCTGTTTTTT
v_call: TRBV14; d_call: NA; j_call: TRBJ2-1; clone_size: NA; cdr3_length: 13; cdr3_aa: CASSQVHGVEQFF; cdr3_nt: TGTGCCAGCAGCCAAGTTCACGGTGTTGAGCAGTTCTTC
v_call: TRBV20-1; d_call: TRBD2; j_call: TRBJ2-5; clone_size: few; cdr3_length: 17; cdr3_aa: CSAAPGLAGGVEETQYF; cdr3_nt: TGCAGTGCGGCACCGGGACTAGCGGGGGGGGTCGAAGAGACCCAGTACTTC
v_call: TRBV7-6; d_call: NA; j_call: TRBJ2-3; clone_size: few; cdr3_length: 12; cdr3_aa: CASSLEGGTQYF; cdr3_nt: TGTGCCAGCAGCTTAGAGGGGGGCACGCAGTATTTT
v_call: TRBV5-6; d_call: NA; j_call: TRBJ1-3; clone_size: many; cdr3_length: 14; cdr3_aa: CASSFRYSGNTIYF; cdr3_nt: TGTGCCAGCAGCTTCCGTTACTCTGGAAACACCATATATTTT
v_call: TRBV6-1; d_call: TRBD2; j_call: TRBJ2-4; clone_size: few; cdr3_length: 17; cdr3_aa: CASSLAGGQGAKNIQYF; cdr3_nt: TGTGCCAGCAGTTTAGCGGGGGGGCAGGGGGCCAAAAACATTCAGTACTTC
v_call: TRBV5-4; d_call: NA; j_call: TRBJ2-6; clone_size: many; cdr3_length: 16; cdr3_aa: CASSLGGSSGANVLTF; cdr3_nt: TGTGCCAGCAGCTTGGGCGGTAGCTCTGGGGCCAACGTCCTGACTTTC
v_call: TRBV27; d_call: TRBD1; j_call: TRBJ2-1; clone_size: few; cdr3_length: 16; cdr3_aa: CASTPSGTDSYNEQFF; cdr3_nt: TGTGCCAGCACCCCCTCCGGGACAGATTCCTACAATGAGCAGTTCTTC
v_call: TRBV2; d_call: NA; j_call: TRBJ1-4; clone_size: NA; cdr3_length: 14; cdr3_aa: CASSEEGYNEKLFF; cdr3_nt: TGTGCCAGCAGTGAAGAGGGATATAATGAAAAACTGTTTTTT
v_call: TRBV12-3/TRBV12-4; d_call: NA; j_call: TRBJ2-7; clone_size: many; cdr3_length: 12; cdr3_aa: CASSSGLHEQYF; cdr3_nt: TGTGCCAGCAGCTCAGGACTCCACGAGCAGTACTTC
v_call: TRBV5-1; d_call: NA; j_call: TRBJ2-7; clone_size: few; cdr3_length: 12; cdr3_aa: CASSTDSYEQYF; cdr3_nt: TGCGCCAGCAGCACGGACAGCTACGAGCAGTACTTC
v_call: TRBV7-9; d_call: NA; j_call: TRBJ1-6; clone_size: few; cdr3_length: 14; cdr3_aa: CASSLGQLNSPLHF; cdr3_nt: TGTGCCAGCAGCTTAGGTCAGCTCAATTCACCCCTCCACTTT
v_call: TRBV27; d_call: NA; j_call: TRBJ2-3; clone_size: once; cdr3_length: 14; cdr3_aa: CASTRGDSTDTQYF; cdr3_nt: TGTGCCAGCACCCGCGGGGATAGCACAGATACGCAGTATTTT
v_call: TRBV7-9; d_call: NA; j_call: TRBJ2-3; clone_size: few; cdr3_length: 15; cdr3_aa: CASSPGTSRTDTQYF; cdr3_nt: TGTGCCAGCAGTCCCGGGACTTCGCGCACAGATACGCAGTATTTT
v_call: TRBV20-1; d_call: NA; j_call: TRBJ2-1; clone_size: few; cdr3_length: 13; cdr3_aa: CSARQAPNNEQFF; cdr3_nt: TGCAGTGCTCGACAGGCACCCAACAATGAGCAGTTCTTC
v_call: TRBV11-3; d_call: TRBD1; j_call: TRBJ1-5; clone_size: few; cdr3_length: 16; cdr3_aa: CASSFPGTGRNQPQHF; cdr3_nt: TGTGCCAGCAGCTTCCCCGGGACAGGGCGCAATCAGCCCCAGCATTTT
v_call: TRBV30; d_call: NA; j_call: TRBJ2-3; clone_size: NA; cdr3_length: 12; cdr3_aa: CAWSKSADTQYF; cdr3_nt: TGTGCCTGGAGTAAGAGCGCAGATACGCAGTATTTT
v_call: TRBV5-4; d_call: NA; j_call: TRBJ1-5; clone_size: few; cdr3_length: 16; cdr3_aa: CASSPAPGKGNQPQHF; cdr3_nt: TGTGCCAGCAGCCCGGCCCCAGGGAAAGGCAATCAGCCCCAGCATTTT
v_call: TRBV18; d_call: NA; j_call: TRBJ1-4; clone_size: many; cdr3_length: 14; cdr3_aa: CASSPTRGDEKLFF; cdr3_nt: TGTGCCAGCTCACCTACCCGTGGCGATGAAAAACTGTTTTTT
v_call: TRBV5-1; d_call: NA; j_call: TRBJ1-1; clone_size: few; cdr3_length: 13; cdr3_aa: CASRLQGQTEAFF; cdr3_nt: TGCGCCAGCAGGTTACAGGGCCAGACTGAAGCTTTCTTT
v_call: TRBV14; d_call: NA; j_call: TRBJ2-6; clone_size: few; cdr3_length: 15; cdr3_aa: CASSPPSAGANVLTF; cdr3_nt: TGTGCCAGCAGCCCACCCAGCGCTGGGGCCAACGTCCTGACTTTC
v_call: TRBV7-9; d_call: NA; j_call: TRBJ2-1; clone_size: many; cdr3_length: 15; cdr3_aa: CASSRGASSANEQFF; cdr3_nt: TGTGCCAGCAGCCGTGGGGCATCTAGCGCGAATGAGCAGTTCTTC